Listed here are 6 T cell receptor beta chains from one sample, sequenced in a study of CD49a tissue-resident CD8 T cells in human skin. Measured with immunoSEQ multiplex PCR; TCRdb has only the in-frame clones, and not every one. The data hold about 1,100 clones, with 65% to 75% observed a single time. What was sequenced was CD103- CD8+ T cells sorted from skin dermis. Receptor source: a human donor in good health. The donor label of this sample is uncertain.

In nucleotides, the CDR3 is TGTGCCAGCAGCCTAAGACAGGGGCTACGAAACACCGGGGAGCTGTTTTTT. Its translation: CASSLRQGLRNTGELFF. The J gene is TRBJ2-2, the V gene TRBV11-3; 8 positions agree with TRBD1. The CDR3 length is 17 residues. Germline V gene lookup returns CDR1 SGHNT and CDR2 YENEEA. Trimming removed 5 bases from V and 2 bases from J; junction bases left unmatched: 10.

The chain couples TRBV12-5 to TRBJ2-4; D might be TRBD1 (6 bases). The CDR3 contains 18 residues. Trimming shortened V by 1 base and J by 1 base, and 17 bases separated the two germline ends. From germline, CDR1 is LGHNT and CDR2 FRNRAP. The CDR3 loop reads CASGLGGQVLWAKNIQYF. In nucleotides, the CDR3 is TGTGCTAGTGGTTTGGGGGGACAAGTCCTCTGGGCCAAAAACATTCAGTACTTC.

The chain combines TRBV10-3 with TRBJ2-7; 7 bases fit TRBD1. From germline, CDR1 is ENHRY and CDR2 SYGVKD. V gave up 7 bases and J gave up 4 bases; unmatched junction bases: 13. CDR3 length equals 15 residues. CDR3: CAITNSRGQTYEQYF. In nucleotides, the CDR3 is TGTGCCATCACCAACAGCCGGGGACAGACATACGAGCAGTACTTC.

This sequence joins TRBV6-5 and TRBJ2-1; 7 nucleotides line up with TRBD2. CDR3 size: 14 residues. J gave up 11 bases and V 3 bases, and 10 bases lay outside the gene matches. CDR1 and CDR2 from the germline V gene are MNHEY and SVGAGI. CDR3 sequence reads: CASSYLRASGKQFF. DNA for the CDR3: TGTGCCAGCAGTTATCTTAGGGCTAGCGGTAAGCAGTTCTTC.

This clone appeared a few times. This chain uses TRBV11-2 with TRBJ2-3; tentatively, D is TRBD2 (6 bases). This CDR3 is built from 14 residues. The V and J ends lost 5 bases and 0 bases respectively, with 9 bases between them. Germline V lookup: CDR1 SGHAT, CDR2 FQNNGV. CDR3 coding DNA: TGTGCCAGCAGCGTGGGGACTAGCACAGATACGCAGTATTTT. Its translation is CASSVGTSTDTQYF.

The V call is TRBV19, the J call TRBJ1-5; TRBD1 might be the D (5 bases). The CDR3 is made up of 15 amino acids. The germline V gene has CDR1 LNHDA and CDR2 SQIVND (reference sequence). V gave up 2 bases and J gave up 2 bases, with 10 bases separating them. CDR3 in DNA: TGTGCCAGTAGTATATTCAGGGCGGGCAATCAGCCCCAGCATTTT. Translating gives CASSIFRAGNQPQHF.